This TCR beta chain was profiled in a study of control samples from healthy donors and cancer patients. The CDR3 covers 16 residues. Losses at the gene ends were 4 bases for V and 2 bases for J; bases not matched to a gene: 9. Germline assignment: CDR1 SEHNR and CDR2 FQNEAQ (reference sequence). Here immunoSEQ multiplex PCR was the method, and the copy in TCRdb shows in-frame clones only, minus some. The repertoire holds about 61,000 clones, with nearly 90% as singletons. The chain couples TRBV7-9 to TRBJ2-5; 8 bases map to TRBD2. The material sequenced was PBMCs. This clonotype was sampled from a man aged 60 to 69 with colorectal cancer. CDR3 coding DNA: TGTGCCAGCAGCTCCCCACGGGGGGGGATACAAGAGACCCAGTACTTC. This codes for CASSSPRGGIQETQYF.